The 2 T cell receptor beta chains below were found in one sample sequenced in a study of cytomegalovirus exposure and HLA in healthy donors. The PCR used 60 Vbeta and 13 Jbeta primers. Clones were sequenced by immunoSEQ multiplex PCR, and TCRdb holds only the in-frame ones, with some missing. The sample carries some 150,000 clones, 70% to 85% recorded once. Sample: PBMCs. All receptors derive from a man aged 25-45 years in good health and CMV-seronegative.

The CDR3 DNA reads TGTGCCAGCAGTTTGAGTGGCAGGTCCACAGATACGCAGTATTTT. This encodes CASSLSGRSTDTQYF. The chain has TRBV27 and TRBJ2-3; D gene uncertain. CDR1 is MNHEY and CDR2 is SMNVEV in the germline V gene (reference sequence). V lost 3 bases, J lost 2 bases, and 12 bases lay in between. This CDR3 region has 15 residues.

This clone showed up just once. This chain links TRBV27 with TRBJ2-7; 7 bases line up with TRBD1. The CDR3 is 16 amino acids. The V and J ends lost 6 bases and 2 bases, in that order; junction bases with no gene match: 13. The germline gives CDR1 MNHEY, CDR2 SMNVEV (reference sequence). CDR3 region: CASRFLTGKGPYEQYF. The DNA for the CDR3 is TGTGCCAGCAGATTCTTGACAGGGAAGGGCCCCTACGAGCAGTACTTC.